The 31 T cell receptor beta chains listed next were all sequenced from one sample in a study of blood T cell repertoires in COVID-19. Measured with immunoSEQ multiplex PCR; TCRdb has only the in-frame clones, and not every one. The sample holds 140,000 to 150,000 clones, over 70% seen once. The material sequenced was PBMCs or T cells enriched from blood (not recorded which). These receptors came from a man aged 60-69 years who had recovered from COVID-19.

V is TRBV5-6 and J is TRBJ2-7, with D possibly being TRBD2 (6 bases). Germline CDR1 and CDR2: SGHDT and YYEEEE. Trimming pared 3 bases from V and 1 base from J, leaving 14 bases between. The CDR3 runs to 15 residues. DNA of the CDR3: TGTGCCAGCAGCTGGCGGGGTCAGACTTCCTACGAGCAGTACTTC. Its translation is CASSWRGQTSYEQYF.

This chain links TRBV7-9 with TRBJ1-5; no clear D gene. Germline loops: CDR1 SEHNR, CDR2 FQNEAQ (reference sequence). V gave up 6 bases and J gave up 7 bases, with 16 bases separating them. CDR3 size: 14 residues. CDR3 residues: CASSPDDARQPQHF. CDR3 DNA sequence: TGTGCCAGCAGTCCCGACGACGCTAGGCAGCCCCAGCATTTT.

The rearrangement uses TRBV3-1 (or the pseudogene TRBV3-2) and TRBJ2-7, with 7 bases that match TRBD2. The germline CDR1 and CDR2 sequences are LGHDT and YNNKEL (reference sequence). This CDR3 has 14 amino acids. The V and J ends lost 4 bases and 0 bases, in that order; junction bases with no gene match: 3. The CDR3 DNA is TGTGCCAGCAGCCCCAGCGGGATCTCCTACGAGCAGTACTTC. This encodes CASSPSGISYEQYF.

The chain recombines TRBV2 with TRBJ1-3, with TRBD1 identical over 8 bases. The J segment lost 1 base and the V segment lost 3 bases, leaving 5 bases of the junction unmatched. Germline-derived CDR1 and CDR2 are SNHLY and FYNNEI. The CDR3 is 16 residues long. The CDR3 is CASSETGVYSGNTIYF. The CDR3 coding sequence is TGTGCCAGCAGTGAGACAGGGGTGTATTCTGGAAACACCATATATTTT.

The V and J genes are TRBV19 and TRBJ2-2, with D possibly being TRBD2 (6 bases). The CDR3 is 14 residues long. Trimming left V 10 bases short and J 1 base short, with 13 bases between. Per germline, CDR1 LNHDA and CDR2 SQIVND (reference sequence). In nucleotides, the CDR3 is TGTGCCACCCTACCGCGGGGGAACACCGGGGAGCTGTTTTTT. It is translated as CATLPRGNTGELFF. Using reference TRBV19 and TRBJ2-2 for the parts outside the CDR3, the full variable domain is DGGITQSPKYLFRKEGQNVTLSCEQNLNHDAMYWYRQDPGQGLRLIYYSQIVNDFQKGDIAEGYSVSREKKESFPLTVTSAQKNPTAFYLCATLPRGNTGELFFGEGSRLTVL.

The J gene is TRBJ1-4, the V gene TRBV21-1. TRBV21-1 is a listed pseudogene. This CDR3 contains 14 residues. The CDR3 nucleotides are TGTGCCAGCCCCTTTGTTTTCGCTAATGAAAAACTGTTTTTT. This codes for CASPFVFANEKLFF.

This chain connects TRBV28 to TRBJ1-5; TRBD1 matches 8 bases. The CDR3 spans 14 residues. The germline V gene has CDR1 MDHEN and CDR2 SYDVKM. J was trimmed by 6 bases and V by 4 bases; bases with no gene match: 5. In DNA form, the CDR3 reads TGTGCCAGCAGTTCAGGACAGGGCCTTCAGCCCCAGCATTTT. Protein sequence: CASSSGQGLQPQHF.

The chain uses TRBV5-1 and TRBJ2-7; D is perhaps TRBD2 (5 bases). Germline V CDR1 and CDR2: SGHRS, YFSETQ. The CDR3 runs to 14 residues. V lost 5 bases and J 3 bases, leaving 15 bases between the germline ends. In DNA form, the CDR3 reads TGCGCCAGCAGTCCGAGGGTTGGGTTCTACGAGCAGTACTTC. Translation gives CASSPRVGFYEQYF.

The chain carries TRBV4-2 and TRBJ1-6, with 7 bases aligning to TRBD1. The CDR3 runs to 14 residues. Germline lookup yields CDR1 LGHNA and CDR2 YNFKEQ. J was trimmed by 8 bases and V by 4 bases; bases with no gene match: 5. The CDR3: CASSPPQGDSPLHF. The CDR3 DNA follows: TGTGCCAGCAGCCCACCCCAGGGGGATTCACCCCTCCACTTT.

The V and J genes are TRBV9 and TRBJ2-7; 7 bases match TRBD2. The V gene end was trimmed by 3 bases and the J gene end by 3 bases; junction bases not matched to a gene: 0. The CDR3 length is 12 residues. Germline assignment: CDR1 SGDLS and CDR2 YYNGEE. The CDR3 DNA reads as TGTGCCAGCAGCGGGGGGGGCTACGAGCAGTACTTC. As protein: CASSGGGYEQYF.

The V and J genes are TRBV6-6 and TRBJ1-1; the match to TRBD1 covers 7 bases. The CDR3 totals 16 residues. V was pared by 5 bases and J by 4 bases, with 13 bases of the junction left unmatched. Per germline, CDR1 MNHNY and CDR2 SVGAGI (reference sequence). The CDR3 DNA reads TGTGCCAGCAGTAAACCCCGGACAGGAAGGGGCACTGAAGCTTTCTTT. This translates into CASSKPRTGRGTEAFF.

This clone was observed once. V and J are TRBV11-2 and TRBJ1-1, with a weak D call TRBD1 (5 bases). There are 16 residues in the CDR3. V dropped 4 bases and J dropped 4 bases, with 19 bases sitting between them. CDR1 is SGHAT and CDR2 is FQNNGV in the germline V gene. The CDR3 DNA follows: TGTGCCAGCAGCTCCCTCGCGGAGGGGTGGGGCACTGAAGCTTTCTTT. This encodes CASSSLAEGWGTEAFF.

The V call is TRBV10-2, the J call TRBJ2-5; the match to TRBD1 covers 7 bases. CDR1 WSHSY and CDR2 SAAADI come from the germline V gene. The CDR3 is made up of 14 amino acids. Germline trimming cut 8 bases from V and 3 bases from J; bases unmatched to any gene: 9. The DNA of the CDR3 is TGCGCCAGCGCCTTCACCGGGACAGAAGAGACCCAGTACTTC. Encoded protein: CASAFTGTEETQYF.

The chain carries TRBV5-8 and TRBJ2-5; 9 bases fit TRBD1. The CDR3 has 15 residues. V gave up 10 bases and J gave up 5 bases; unmatched junction bases: 15. Germline CDR1 reads SGHTS; CDR2 reads YDEGEE. The CDR3 is CACRIGQGSVETQYF. Here the CDR3 DNA reads TGTGCCTGCCGAATAGGACAGGGGTCGGTTGAGACCCAGTACTTC.

The V call is TRBV19, the J call TRBJ1-1; D not resolved. The V end lost 5 bases, the J end lost 1 base, and 8 bases lay between the germline ends. Germline V gene data show CDR1 as LNHDA and CDR2 as SQIVND (reference sequence). The CDR3 length is 13 residues. The CDR3 DNA reads TGTGCCAGTAGTCTGAGGCCGAACACTGAAGCTTTCTTT. Its protein product is CASSLRPNTEAFF.

This clone was counted once. J is TRBJ1-5 and V is TRBV7-2; D call uncertain. The CDR3 is made up of 13 amino acids. Germline loops: CDR1 SGHTA, CDR2 FQGNSA. V lost 1 base and J lost 11, with 12 bases in between. The CDR3 here is CASSLGFSEAQHF. Here the CDR3 DNA reads TGTGCCAGCAGCTTAGGGTTTTCCGAGGCCCAGCATTTT.

The chain recombines TRBV6-1 with TRBJ1-5; 7 bases map to TRBD1. V trimming: 3 bases; J trimming: 6 bases; junction bases outside the gene matches: 2. The CDR3 totals 13 residues. Germline CDR1 is MNHNS and CDR2 is SASEGT. The CDR3 spells CASSETGSQPQHF. CDR3 in DNA: TGTGCCAGCAGTGAGACAGGGTCTCAGCCCCAGCATTTT.

The V gene is TRBV25-1, the J gene TRBJ1-1, with D uncertain. V lost 1 base to trimming and J lost 0 bases, with 12 bases between them. Per germline, CDR1 MGHDK and CDR2 SYGVNS. This CDR3 spans 16 amino acids. The CDR3 loop reads CASSELEGVMNTEAFF. DNA for the CDR3: TGTGCCAGCAGTGAATTAGAGGGAGTGATGAACACTGAAGCTTTCTTT.

This clone was observed once. The genes are TRBV18 and TRBJ1-5, with D perhaps TRBD1 (5 bases). V was shortened by 3 bases and J by 6 bases, with 15 bases between the two germline ends. Germline V lookup: CDR1 KGHSH, CDR2 LQKENI. This CDR3 spans 15 amino acids. CDR3 bases: TGTGCCAGCTCACCGAAGGTGGGGCAGGGTCAGCCCCAGCATTTT. Translated, it gives CASSPKVGQGQPQHF.

This chain links TRBV7-9 with TRBJ1-2; 11 positions agree with TRBD1. Germline lookup yields CDR1 SEHNR and CDR2 FQNEAQ (reference sequence). The CDR3 spans 15 residues. The V segment lost 0 bases and the J segment 7 bases; nucleotides outside the gene matches: 4. CDR3 amino acids: CASSLAGTGGGGYTF. DNA of the CDR3: TGTGCCAGCAGCTTAGCCGGGACAGGGGGAGGTGGCTACACCTTC.

V is TRBV9 and J is TRBJ2-1; 7 bases map to TRBD2. There are 17 residues in the CDR3. V shed 4 bases, J shed 4 bases, and the junction held 14 bases outside the gene matches. Germline V gene data show CDR1 as SGDLS and CDR2 as YYNGEE. CDR3 nucleotide sequence: TGTGCCAGCAGCCTCCAAAGCCGGGACTACTTATACAATGAGCAGTTCTTC. Translation gives CASSLQSRDYLYNEQFF.

The J gene is TRBJ1-1, the V gene TRBV10-1, with D perhaps TRBD1 (5 bases). Germline assignment: CDR1 WNHNN and CDR2 SYGVQD (reference sequence). The germline V and J ends were trimmed by 2 bases and 2 bases, with 15 bases remaining between them. The CDR3 totals 16 residues. The DNA for the CDR3 is TGCGCCAGCAGTGAGGCGGGGACGGTGGGAAACACTGAAGCTTTCTTT. It translates to CASSEAGTVGNTEAFF.

This chain uses TRBV6-6 with TRBJ1-4; TRBD1 aligns across 7 bases. With V trimmed by 5 bases and J by 0 bases, 12 bases remained unmatched. CDR1 is MNHNY, CDR2 SVGAGI, per germline (reference sequence). The CDR3 has 18 residues. CDR3 protein: CASSPRDRVRPTNEKLFF. In nucleotides, the CDR3 is TGTGCCAGCAGTCCCCGGGACAGAGTTAGACCAACTAATGAAAAACTGTTTTTT.

The J gene is TRBJ1-6, the V gene TRBV6-4; D perhaps matches TRBD1 (5 bases). In germline, CDR1 is MRHNA, CDR2 SNTAGT. The CDR3 loop spans 15 amino acids. V lost 4 bases, J lost 5 bases, and 12 bases lay in between. The CDR3 protein is CASSVSGENNSPLHF. Written as DNA, the CDR3 is TGTGCCAGCAGTGTATCGGGGGAAAATAATTCACCCCTCCACTTT.

V gene TRBV10-2 combines with J gene TRBJ2-7; D gene ambiguous. The germline CDR1 and CDR2 sequences are WSHSY and SAAADI. This CDR3 has 15 amino acids. V was shortened by 2 bases and J by 3 bases, with 14 bases between the two germline ends. The CDR3 sequence is CASSEIQRLDYEQYF. CDR3 in DNA: TGCGCCAGCAGTGAGATTCAGAGGTTGGACTACGAGCAGTACTTC.

The V gene is TRBV5-8, the J gene TRBJ1-1, with 8 bases that match TRBD1. The CDR3 extends over 14 amino acids. CDR1 and CDR2 (germline): SGHTS, YDEGEE. After removal of 4 bases from V and 1 base from J, the junction contained 3 bases not matched to a gene. The CDR3 loop reads CASSPGTGNTEAFF. Written as DNA, the CDR3 is TGTGCCAGCAGCCCCGGGACAGGGAACACTGAAGCTTTCTTT. Based on the CDR3 plus reference TRBV5-8 and TRBJ1-1, the full variable domain is EAGVTQSPTHLIKTRGQQATLRCSPISGHTSVYWYQQALGLGLQFLLWYDEGEERNRGNFPPRFSGRQFPNYSSELNVNALELEDSALYLCASSPGTGNTEAFFGQGTRLTVV.

CDR3 DNA sequence: TGTGCCAGTACCAGGGAGGACTATGGCTACACCTTC. It translates to CASTREDYGYTF. This sequence joins TRBV7-9 and TRBJ1-2; D may be TRBD1 (5 bases). Trimming removed 9 bases at V and 3 bases at J, with 11 bases between. Germline CDR1 is SEHNR and CDR2 is FQNEAQ (reference sequence). The CDR3 consists of 12 residues.

This chain links TRBV30 with TRBJ2-7, with D hard to call. The CDR3 has 14 amino acids. Germline CDR1 GTSNPN, CDR2 SVGIG (reference sequence). V was clipped by 2 bases and J by 2 bases, with 13 bases between them. The CDR3 DNA follows: TGTGCCTGGAGTCCCCCAAATTTTCCCTACGAGCAGTACTTC. It encodes CAWSPPNFPYEQYF.

The table lists this clone with a count of one. J is TRBJ2-2 and V is TRBV6-5; the match to TRBD1 covers 9 bases. The CDR3 spans 15 residues. In germline, CDR1 is MNHEY, CDR2 SVGAGI. Trimming took 7 bases from V and 4 from J; bases not matched to a gene: 7. In DNA form, the CDR3 reads TGTGCCAGCAAAACAGGGGGCTTGGGCACCGGGGAGCTGTTTTTT. Translating it yields CASKTGGLGTGELFF.

The chain has TRBV7-8 and TRBJ2-6; tentative D call: TRBD1 (5 bases). Germline CDR1 and CDR2: SGHVS and FQNEAQ. Trimming shortened V by 4 bases and J by 5 bases, and 12 bases separated the two germline ends. This CDR3 is built from 15 residues. CDR3 bases: TGTGCCAGCAGCTCCACTCCAGGGAGGGCCAACGTCCTGACTTTC. It translates to CASSSTPGRANVLTF.

V gene TRBV5-4 combines with J gene TRBJ2-7; a possible D gene is TRBD2 (5 bases). The V and J ends lost 4 bases and 4 bases respectively, with 9 bases between them. CDR1 is SGHNT and CDR2 is YYREEE in the germline V gene (reference sequence). This CDR3 has 12 amino acids. As DNA, the CDR3 is TGTGCCAGCAGCCGAGGGTCGTACGAGCAGTACTTC. Protein product: CASSRGSYEQYF.